This T cell receptor beta chain comes out of a study of STAT3 mutations in large granular lymphocyte leukemia. This table comes from immunoSEQ multiplex PCR, and its TCRdb copy is limited to in-frame clones, with some not included. Of about 16,000 clones in the sample, approximately 85% were seen once. Germline V lookup: CDR1 MNHEY, CDR2 SMNVEV (reference sequence). V was cut by 5 bases and J by 0 bases, with 11 bases left in between. This CDR3 comprises 14 residues. The study's findings and limits: At least one immunodominant TCR beta clonotype appeared in every T-cell large granular lymphocyte leukemia patient.

Remarks on this clone: The antigen is unknown.

Material for sequencing was peripheral blood mononuclear cells. The clonotype comes from a man aged 50 or older with T-cell large granular lymphocyte leukemia. Some clones in this sample may be carry-over from other donors' samples. The genes are TRBV27 and TRBJ2-7; D is possibly TRBD1 (6 bases). The CDR3 nucleotides are TGTGCCAGCAGTGCCAGGGGAAGCTCCTACGAGCAGTACTTC. Encoded protein: CASSARGSSYEQYF.